The 27 T cell receptor beta chains presented below share a single source sample, sequenced in a study of chemoradiotherapy in HPV16-positive cancers. Clones were read by immunoSEQ multiplex PCR, and TCRdb kept only the in-frame ones, dropping some. The data show 13,000 or so clones, just under 70% seen once. The biological material was taken from a patient who underwent chemoradiotherapy. The receptors come from a human donor with HPV-associated anogenital cancer.

The chain combines TRBV2 with TRBJ2-5; 11 bases line up with TRBD2. The CDR3 loop spans 15 amino acids. CDR1 is SNHLY and CDR2 is FYNNEI in the germline V gene. Trimming removed 7 bases from V and 2 bases from J; junction bases left unmatched: 6. In DNA, the CDR3 is TGTGCCAGCAAGACTAGCGGGGCTCCGCAAGAGACCCAGTACTTC. Protein product: CASKTSGAPQETQYF.

A few counts support this clone. The gene calls are TRBV29-1 and TRBJ2-7, with TRBD1 identical over 9 bases. Per germline, CDR1 SQVTM and CDR2 ANQGSEA. After removal of 3 bases from V and 5 bases from J, the junction contained 14 bases not matched to a gene. The CDR3 runs to 16 residues. This CDR3 is CSVEKGPGTGRHEQYF. DNA for the CDR3: TGCAGCGTTGAGAAGGGCCCCGGGACAGGGAGGCACGAGCAGTACTTC.

The J gene is TRBJ1-6, the V gene TRBV7-2; 9 bases map to TRBD1. After removal of 4 bases from V and 9 bases from J, the junction contained 7 bases not matched to a gene. The CDR3 extends over 15 amino acids. Germline V lookup: CDR1 SGHTA, CDR2 FQGNSA. As DNA, the CDR3 is TGTGCCAGCAGCTCAAATGGACAGGGGTCTTCACCCCTCCACTTT. Translation: CASSSNGQGSSPLHF.

This clone is large (0.1 to 1%) in the sample. This chain joins TRBV9 and TRBJ1-1; 8 nucleotides agree with TRBD1. Trimming cost V 2 bases and J 5 bases; bases outside gene matches: 5. From germline, CDR1 is SGDLS and CDR2 YYNGEE. The CDR3 is 14 amino acids. The CDR3 region has the DNA TGTGCCAGCAGCGTCGGACAGGGAGTAACTGAAGCTTTCTTT. This gives the protein CASSVGQGVTEAFF.

This clone was counted a single time. The chain links TRBV28 to TRBJ2-7; 8 bases line up with TRBD1. CDR1 and CDR2 from the germline V gene are MDHEN and SYDVKM. The CDR3 extends over 13 amino acids. The V gene end was trimmed by 6 bases and the J gene end by 3 bases; junction bases not matched to a gene: 4. The CDR3 nucleotides read TGTGCCAGCAGAAATACAGGGGGCTACGAGCAGTACTTC. It codes for CASRNTGGYEQYF.

The chain links TRBV4-1 to TRBJ2-1, with D perhaps matching TRBD2 (6 bases). Germline V gene lookup returns CDR1 MGHRA and CDR2 YSYEKL. The V and J ends lost 0 bases and 9 bases respectively, with 12 bases between them. The CDR3 spans 14 residues. CDR3 loop: CASSQDGRAGEQFF. DNA for the CDR3: TGCGCCAGCAGCCAAGACGGGAGAGCGGGTGAGCAGTTCTTC.

The genes are TRBV7-9 and TRBJ1-2; D gene unclear. The CDR3 is made up of 14 amino acids. CDR1 is SEHNR, CDR2 FQNEAQ, per germline (reference sequence). V was shortened by 2 bases and J by 7 bases, with 14 bases between the two germline ends. CDR3 bases: TGTGCCAGCAGCTTATTAGGAACGGGTCGTGGCTACACCTTC. Encoded protein: CASSLLGTGRGYTF.

This clone showed up just once. The chain combines TRBV9 with TRBJ2-7, with 8 positions matching TRBD1. From germline, CDR1 is SGDLS and CDR2 YYNGEE. J gave up 4 bases and V 4 bases, and 7 bases lay outside the gene matches. The CDR3 length is 14 residues. The CDR3 coding sequence is TGTGCCAGCAGCCAGGGGGCAGCTACGTACGAGCAGTACTTC. As protein: CASSQGAATYEQYF.

This clone was recorded a few times. The chain has TRBV7-2 and TRBJ1-1; the D gene is possibly TRBD1 (5 bases). Looked up from germline, CDR1 is SGHTA and CDR2 is FQGNSA. Trimming left V 5 bases short and J 5 bases short, with 12 bases between. This CDR3 region has 13 residues. In DNA form, the CDR3 reads TGTGCCAGCAGCGCCGGGACTAGTACTGAAGCTTTCTTT. This gives the protein CASSAGTSTEAFF. Variable domain in full (rest from reference TRBV7-2 and TRBJ1-1): GAGVSQSPSNKVTEKGKDVELRCDPISGHTALYWYRQSLGQGLEFLIYFQGNSAPDKSGLPSDRFSAERTGGSVSTLTIQRTQQEDSAVYLCASSAGTSTEAFFGQGTRLTVV.

The sample holds a few counts of this clone. The V and J genes are TRBV4-1 and TRBJ2-5; TRBD2 matches at 11 bases. The germline gives CDR1 MGHRA, CDR2 YSYEKL. V was clipped by 4 bases and J by 5 bases; unmatched bases: 9. The CDR3 contains 16 residues. The CDR3 DNA reads as TGCGCCAGCAGCCGAGACGTAGCGGGGGGGCGGGAGACCCAGTACTTC. Translating it yields CASSRDVAGGRETQYF.

V is TRBV9 and J is TRBJ1-2, with 7 bases that match TRBD1. The CDR3 sequence is 15 residues long. Germline V lookup: CDR1 SGDLS, CDR2 YYNGEE. With 0 bases clipped from V and 6 bases from J, the junction kept 8 bases outside the gene matches. CDR3 in amino acids: CASSVGQGIGNGYTF. CDR3 in DNA: TGTGCCAGCAGCGTAGGACAGGGAATCGGTAATGGCTACACCTTC. The variable domain in full, with the rest retrieved from reference TRBV9 and TRBJ1-2, is DSGVTQTPKHLITATGQRVTLRCSPRSGDLSVYWYQQSLDQGLQFLIQYYNGEERAKGNILERFSAQQFPDLHSELNLSSLELGDSALYFCASSVGQGIGNGYTFGSGTRLTVV.

The gene calls are TRBV29-1 and TRBJ1-1, with 8 bases fitting TRBD1. The CDR3 spans 14 residues. CDR1 and CDR2 from the germline V gene are SQVTM and ANQGSEA. With V trimmed by 1 base and J by 4 bases, 5 bases remained unmatched. The CDR3 region is CSVEGQGMSTEAFF. CDR3 in DNA: TGCAGCGTTGAAGGACAGGGGATGAGCACTGAAGCTTTCTTT.

This clone showed up just a few times. The chain is built from TRBV4-1 and TRBJ2-7; 8 bases are a match to TRBD2. Germline loops: CDR1 MGHRA, CDR2 YSYEKL. CDR3 length: 18 residues. V trimming: 1 base; J trimming: 4 bases; junction bases outside the gene matches: 15. CDR3 protein: CASSQGPQVGTSGYEQYF. As DNA, the CDR3 is TGCGCCAGCAGCCAAGGACCCCAAGTGGGGACTAGTGGTTACGAGCAGTACTTC.

This clone was picked up a small number of times. V is TRBV4-3 and J is TRBJ1-4, with TRBD1 matching 7 bases. Trimming took 0 bases from V and 4 from J; bases not matched to a gene: 5. This CDR3 region has 16 residues. Per the germline V gene, CDR1 is LGHNA and CDR2 is YSLEER. The CDR3 sequence is CASSQEFTGVNEKLFF. CDR3 in DNA: TGCGCCAGCAGCCAAGAATTCACAGGGGTTAATGAAAAACTGTTTTTT.

This clone is medium-sized (0.01 to 0.1%). The V and J genes are TRBV29-1 and TRBJ1-2; D gene unclear. The CDR3 has 13 amino acids. CDR1 is SQVTM and CDR2 is ANQGSEA in the germline V gene. Trimming cost V 4 bases and J 7 bases, with 16 bases left between them. The CDR3 region has the DNA TGCAGCGTTGTACTAGTAACAGCGAGTGGCTACACCTTC. Translated, it gives CSVVLVTASGYTF.

The chain carries TRBV30 and TRBJ1-1; D is possibly TRBD1 (6 bases). Trimming left V 0 bases short and J 1 base short, with 9 bases between. The CDR3 spans 14 residues. Germline V lookup: CDR1 GTSNPN, CDR2 SVGIG (reference sequence). The CDR3 protein is CAWSVTGQNTEAFF. The CDR3 bases are TGTGCCTGGAGTGTAACAGGGCAGAACACTGAAGCTTTCTTT.

This clone was seen only once. The chain combines TRBV14 with TRBJ2-5; D is undetermined. V shed 4 bases and J shed 5 bases, with 5 bases lying between them. The CDR3 runs to 11 residues. From germline, CDR1 is SGHDN and CDR2 FVKESK. CDR3 nucleotides: TGTGCCAGCAGCCTCGGGGAGACCCAGTACTTC. Translated, it gives CASSLGETQYF.

The chain couples TRBV10-3 to TRBJ2-7; D possibly corresponds to TRBD1 (6 bases). This CDR3 has 13 residues. Germline assignment: CDR1 ENHRY and CDR2 SYGVKD. Between the trimmed V and J ends, which lost 4 bases and 6 bases, there was a span of 13 bases. CDR3: CAISGRSGAEQYF. DNA for the CDR3: TGTGCCATCAGTGGGCGCTCAGGGGCCGAGCAGTACTTC.

With regard to this clone: A read error may account for a junction end that differs from germline. This rearrangement joins TRBV19 to TRBJ2-7; D is ambiguous. Per germline, CDR1 LNHDA and CDR2 SQIVND (reference sequence). The CDR3 totals 15 residues. Written as DNA, the CDR3 is TGTGCCAGTAGTATTGTCTACAGTGACTCCTACGAGCAGTGCTTC. It encodes CASSIVYSDSYEQCF.

V and J are TRBV30 and TRBJ1-6; 12 bases match TRBD1. Germline-derived CDR1 and CDR2 are GTSNPN and SVGIG (reference sequence). The CDR3 extends over 16 amino acids. V dropped 5 bases and J dropped 5; count of bases not matched to a gene: 7. In nucleotides, the CDR3 is TGTGCCTGGGCCGGGACAGGGGGCGGGAATAATTCACCCCTCCACTTT. Protein product: CAWAGTGGGNNSPLHF.

This rearrangement joins TRBV6-5 to TRBJ2-3; possible D gene TRBD2, 6 bases. Trimming took 0 bases from V and 1 from J, leaving 11 bases between them. CDR1 is MNHEY, CDR2 SVGAGI, per germline. This CDR3 has 16 residues. The CDR3 sequence is CASSYSPGVGTDTQYF. DNA of the CDR3: TGTGCCAGCAGTTACTCGCCGGGGGTTGGCACAGATACGCAGTATTTT.

The chain joins TRBV2 to TRBJ1-4; 7 bases fit TRBD1. The germline CDR1 and CDR2 sequences are SNHLY and FYNNEI. With V trimmed by 7 bases and J by 6 bases, 11 bases remained unmatched. The CDR3 length is 15 residues. The CDR3 DNA reads TGTGCCAGCAACCCCCGGGGACAGACGCATGAAAAACTGTTTTTT. Amino acid sequence: CASNPRGQTHEKLFF.

This clone was detected only a few times. The chain has TRBV5-4 and TRBJ2-3; D may correspond to TRBD1 or TRBD2 (6 bases each). CDR1 and CDR2 from the germline V gene are SGHNT and YYREEE (reference sequence). This CDR3 contains 16 residues. Trimming took off 3 bases at V and 2 bases at J, with 16 bases between the two ends. Written as DNA, the CDR3 is TGTGCCAGCAGCTCCGTTGGTGGGGGGCTCACAGATACGCAGTATTTT. Encoded protein: CASSSVGGGLTDTQYF.

The rearrangement joins TRBV6-4 to TRBJ2-2, with 8 bases that match TRBD1. The germline CDR1 and CDR2 sequences are MRHNA and SNTAGT. The CDR3 is 14 residues long. After removal of 6 bases from V and 3 bases from J, the junction contained 3 bases not matched to a gene. The CDR3 loop is CASRNRGDTGELFF. The CDR3 nucleotides read TGTGCCAGCAGAAACAGGGGGGACACCGGGGAGCTGTTTTTT.

This chain joins TRBV4-3 and TRBJ2-7; D is unclear. The germline V gene has CDR1 LGHNA and CDR2 YSLEER. The CDR3 sequence is 16 residues long. Trimming stripped 2 bases from V and 3 bases from J, with 17 bases between. CDR3 in DNA: TGCGCCAGCAGCCAAACTCGTCCCGAACCCTTCTACGAGCAGTACTTC. Translating it yields CASSQTRPEPFYEQYF.

Only a few counts were recorded for this clone. V and J are TRBV7-2 and TRBJ2-7; D tentatively fits TRBD1 or TRBD2 (7 bases each). This CDR3 comprises 14 residues. CDR1 is SGHTA and CDR2 is FQGNSA in the germline V gene. V lost 5 bases to trimming and J lost 6 bases, with 17 bases between them. CDR3 residues: CASSLYRGLIEQYF. The CDR3 DNA is TGTGCCAGCAGCCTATACAGGGGACTAATCGAGCAGTACTTC.

The chain employs TRBV11-3 and TRBJ2-1; D is possibly TRBD2 (5 bases). Germline loops: CDR1 SGHNT, CDR2 YENEEA. This CDR3 spans 13 amino acids. V was trimmed by 6 bases and J by 9 bases, leaving 15 bases between them. The CDR3 DNA reads TGTGCCAGCAGTTACCTAACTAGTGGTGAGCAGTTCTTC. Translated: CASSYLTSGEQFF.